Below, 17 T cell receptor beta chains from the same sample are listed, as sequenced in a study of T cell changes during pregnancy in multiple sclerosis (dated by TCRdb to the late 2010s). The method was the immunoSEQ multiplex PCR assay. The table comes from immuneACCESS by way of TCRdb, which keeps in-frame sequences with V and J called. Part of the clones is missing from these tables; in studies checked, under half for an unresolved V gene and the rest for unknown reasons. For this sample the table gives 30,000 to 40,000 clones, of which roughly 90% were detected only once. The biggest ten clones account for roughly 4% of the sample. The sequences come from CD8+ T cells from peripheral blood mononuclear cells, collected in the third trimester of pregnancy. The receptors here all came from a female donor with multiple sclerosis, enrolled in a pregnancy study.

The chain links TRBV13 to TRBJ2-3; 8 nucleotides line up with TRBD2. CDR1 and CDR2 from the germline V gene are PRHDT and FYEKMQ (reference sequence). After removal of 5 bases from V and 6 bases from J, the junction contained 22 bases not matched to a gene. CDR3 length equals 19 residues. The CDR3 bases are TGTGCCAGCAGCCCAAACCTGGGACGCGGAGCGGGGGTAATGGATACGCAGTATTTT. It codes for CASSPNLGRGAGVMDTQYF. The full variable domain, rest sourced from reference TRBV13 and TRBJ2-3, is AAGVIQSPRHLIKEKRETATLKCYPIPRHDTVYWYQQGPGQDPQFLISFYEKMQSDKGSIPDRFSAQQFSDYHSELNMSSLELGDSALYFCASSPNLGRGAGVMDTQYFGPGTRLTVL.

This clone was counted once. One junction end disagrees with the germline gene, perhaps due to a read error. This sequence joins TRBV7-7 and TRBJ2-7; a weak D match, TRBD1 (6 bases). The CDR3 is 14 residues long. Germline-derived CDR1 and CDR2 are SSHAT and FNYEAQ (reference sequence). CDR3 sequence: CASSSKQGMDEQYF. The DNA for the CDR3 is TGTGCTAGCAGCTCGAAACAGGGAATGGACGAGCAGTACTTC.

This clone was detected only once. V usage is TRBV11-2 and J usage is TRBJ2-7, with D possibly TRBD2 on 6 matching bases. The CDR3 extends over 15 amino acids. Germline CDR1 SGHAT, CDR2 FQNNGV. V lost 1 base, J lost 0 bases, and 10 bases lay in between. Here the CDR3 DNA reads TGTGCCAGCAGCTTAGTTGCGGGGCGCTCCTACGAGCAGTACTTC. Translating gives CASSLVAGRSYEQYF.

V gene TRBV11-2 combines with J gene TRBJ2-3; no clear D gene. Per the germline V gene, CDR1 is SGHAT and CDR2 is FQNNGV. The CDR3 sequence is 15 residues long. The ends were cut back, 2 bases at V and 0 bases at J, with 9 bases in the middle. The CDR3 protein is CASSLNAASTDTQYF. The CDR3 region has the DNA TGTGCCAGCAGCTTAAATGCGGCTAGCACAGATACGCAGTATTTT.

The rearrangement links TRBV27 to TRBJ2-1; D may be TRBD2 (6 bases). This CDR3 spans 12 amino acids. Trimming took off 3 bases at V and 6 bases at J, with 6 bases between the two ends. Germline loops: CDR1 MNHEY, CDR2 SMNVEV (reference sequence). DNA of the CDR3: TGTGCCAGCAGTTTTAGCGGCAATGAGCAGTTCTTC. Protein product: CASSFSGNEQFF.

The chain is built from TRBV2 and TRBJ1-1; weak D call: TRBD1 (5 bases). The CDR3 sequence is 12 residues long. Germline V CDR1 and CDR2: SNHLY, FYNNEI. Trimming left V 4 bases short and J 11 bases short, with 14 bases between. CDR3 nucleotide sequence: TGTGCCAGCAGTGGCGGCTACCGGGGGGCTTTCTTT. It encodes CASSGGYRGAFF.

The chain carries TRBV6-5 and TRBJ2-7, with TRBD1 as a possible D gene (6 bases). The CDR3 spans 15 residues. V was trimmed by 7 bases and J by 2 bases, leaving 18 bases between them. CDR1 is MNHEY and CDR2 is SVGAGI in the germline V gene. DNA of the CDR3: TGTGCCAGCACCTTAGGTGCAGGGGCCGCCTACGAGCAGTACTTC. Its translation is CASTLGAGAAYEQYF.

The chain employs TRBV5-6 and TRBJ2-7; 10 positions agree with TRBD1. The germline CDR1 and CDR2 sequences are SGHDT and YYEEEE. V was pared by 2 bases and J by 7 bases, with 9 bases of the junction left unmatched. CDR3 length: 15 residues. CDR3 amino acids: CASSFRPGQGSEQYF. The CDR3 region has the DNA TGTGCCAGCAGCTTCCGCCCGGGACAGGGGTCTGAGCAGTACTTC.

The chain recombines TRBV4-1 with TRBJ2-5; TRBD2 aligns across 8 bases. From germline, CDR1 is MGHRA and CDR2 YSYEKL. Unmatched junction bases numbered 27, after V lost 2 bases and J lost 7 bases. The CDR3 spans 21 residues. CDR3 in DNA: TGCGCCAGCAGCCAACCGCCGGGGTTGGAAGTAGCGGGAATCGTGTTCGGGACCCAGTACTTC. This codes for CASSQPPGLEVAGIVFGTQYF.

The rearrangement links TRBV4-3 to TRBJ1-1; possibly TRBD1 for D (6 bases). The CDR3 runs to 17 residues. V was cut by 1 base and J by 1 base, with 16 bases left in between. Germline V gives CDR1 LGHNA, CDR2 YSLEER. CDR3 amino acids: CASSQVRTTGRNTEAFF. The CDR3 nucleotides are TGCGCCAGCAGCCAAGTACGAACGACAGGCCGGAACACTGAAGCTTTCTTT.

The chain links TRBV4-1 to TRBJ2-7, with TRBD1 identical over 7 bases. With 1 base clipped from V and 3 bases from J, the junction kept 3 bases outside the gene matches. From germline, CDR1 is MGHRA and CDR2 YSYEKL. This CDR3 is 14 amino acids long. This CDR3 is CASSQARDSYEQYF. For the CDR3, the DNA is TGCGCCAGCAGCCAAGCCCGGGACAGCTACGAGCAGTACTTC.

This chain joins TRBV10-1 and TRBJ1-3; D is perhaps TRBD1 (6 bases). The length of the CDR3 is 13 residues. The V end lost 0 bases, the J end lost 8 bases, and 8 bases lay between the germline ends. Germline V lookup: CDR1 WNHNN, CDR2 SYGVQD (reference sequence). The CDR3 nucleotides are TGCGCCAGCAGTGAGTCGCAGGGGTACACCATATATTTT. As protein: CASSESQGYTIYF.

V and J are TRBV6-5 and TRBJ2-1; 8 nucleotides agree with TRBD1. The CDR3 is made up of 14 amino acids. After removal of 6 bases from V and 3 bases from J, the junction contained 4 bases not matched to a gene. Germline V lookup: CDR1 MNHEY, CDR2 SVGAGI. CDR3 nucleotides: TGTGCCAGCAGCCTGGACAGGGACTACAATGAGCAGTTCTTC. This translates into CASSLDRDYNEQFF.

V is TRBV27 and J is TRBJ2-7; possible D gene TRBD1, 5 bases. Looked up from germline, CDR1 is MNHEY and CDR2 is SMNVEV (reference sequence). CDR3 length: 14 amino acids. V was cut by 5 bases and J by 0 bases, with 11 bases left in between. This chain's CDR3 is CASSISGLSYEQYF. The CDR3 nucleotides are TGTGCCAGCAGTATTTCAGGGCTCTCCTACGAGCAGTACTTC.

The J gene is TRBJ2-4, the V gene TRBV10-3, with 16 bases that match TRBD2. V was pared by 10 bases and J by 0 bases, with 12 bases of the junction left unmatched. The germline gives CDR1 ENHRY, CDR2 SYGVKD. This CDR3 has 19 amino acids. The CDR3 nucleotides are TGTGCCACTGCATCCGGGACTAGCGGGGGGGGGCTAGCCAAAAACATTCAGTACTTC. As protein: CATASGTSGGGLAKNIQYF.

V is TRBV4-3 and J is TRBJ2-7, with D perhaps matching TRBD1 (7 bases). CDR1 is LGHNA, CDR2 YSLEER, per germline. V was trimmed by 1 base and J by 2 bases, leaving 12 bases between them. The CDR3 loop spans 15 amino acids. CDR3 bases: TGCGCCAGCAGCCAAGGACAGGGAGGACCCTACGAGCAGTACTTC. As protein: CASSQGQGGPYEQYF.

The rearrangement uses TRBV6-4 and TRBJ2-3; maybe TRBD2 (5 bases). V was clipped by 2 bases and J by 3 bases, with 6 bases between them. The CDR3 has 13 amino acids. The germline V gene encodes CDR1 MRHNA and CDR2 SNTAGT. DNA for the CDR3: TGTGCCAGCAGTGACAGGGAGACAGATACGCAGTATTTT. Its translation is CASSDRETDTQYF.